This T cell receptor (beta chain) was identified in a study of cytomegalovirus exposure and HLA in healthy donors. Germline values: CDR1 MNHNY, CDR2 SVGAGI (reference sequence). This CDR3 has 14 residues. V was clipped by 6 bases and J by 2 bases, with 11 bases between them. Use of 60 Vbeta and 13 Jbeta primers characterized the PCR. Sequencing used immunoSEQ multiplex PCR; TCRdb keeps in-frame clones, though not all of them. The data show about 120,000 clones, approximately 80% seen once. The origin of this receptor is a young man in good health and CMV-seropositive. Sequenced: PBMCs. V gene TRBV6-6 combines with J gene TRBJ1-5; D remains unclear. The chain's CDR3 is CASSPRVGNQPQHF. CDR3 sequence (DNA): TGTGCCAGCAGCCCACGGGTAGGCAATCAGCCCCAGCATTTT.